There are a few counts of the clone carrying this T cell receptor beta chain. Its antigen is unknown. This record comes from a study of post-analysis software for immune sequencing data. Study-wide context: Included among the disease courses, which were recorded for the cohort, were relapsing-remitting, secondary progressive and progressive-relapsing multiple sclerosis. Findings and caveats of the study: Co-batched samples clustered tightly together by F measure. Controls significantly exceeded multiple sclerosis patients in normalized Chao1 diversity.

Unique-molecular-identifier-tagged TCR beta cDNA libraries were used. Input of roughly 0.95 to 11 million T cells yielded 400,000 to 550,000 cDNA molecules. TCRdb re-analysed the PCR reads in MiXCR, keeping a single row per CDR3 protein. This table has hundreds of thousands of distinct CDR3 sequences, 25% to 30% appearing once. The receptor was isolated from a girl aged 10 to 17 with multiple sclerosis. Sample: blood.

The chain's CDR3 is CASSQRAGGARVEQYF. CDR3 nucleotide sequence: TGTGCCAGCAGCCAAAGGGCTGGCGGCGCACGAGTCGAGCAGTACTTC. This rearrangement joins TRBV3-1 to TRBJ2-5, with D unresolved. The end of the DNA fits TRBJ2-7 better, so the J call may be wrong. Germline lookup yields CDR1 LGHDT and CDR2 YNNKEL (reference sequence). This CDR3 spans 16 amino acids.